This T cell receptor beta chain was recorded in a study of identifying expanded T cells in peripheral blood. The data were produced by immunoSEQ multiplex PCR, yet TCRdb's version contains in-frame clones alone and is incomplete. The table lists roughly 92,000 clones, 88% of them singletons, with around 17% in the top ten. The CDR3 totals 11 residues. Germline CDR1 reads KGHSH; CDR2 reads LQKENI. Between the trimmed V and J ends, which lost 3 bases and 2 bases, there was a span of 1 base. The clonotype comes from a person between 18 and 69 years old in good health. Material: blood. The J gene is TRBJ1-1, the V gene TRBV18; D uncertain. In nucleotides, the CDR3 is TGTGCCAGCTCACCTAACACTGAAGCTTTCTTT. This encodes CASSPNTEAFF.